Reported below is one T cell receptor (beta chain). Its antigen is not identified. Libraries were prepared by immunoSEQ multiplex PCR; TCRdb keeps only in-frame clonotypes and omits some of them. The table records 20,000 to 25,000 clones, 81% of them present only once. Mixed chimerism was transient after nonmyeloablative marrow transplants from related graft donors. This sample is drawn from a study of Tregs in tolerant kidney transplant recipients. Study-wide findings and caveats: No direct test of biological reproducibility was done here.

Sequencing used CD8+ T cells from blood (PBMCs), obtained 6 months after the transplant. This receptor was taken from a human patient who received a combined kidney and bone marrow transplant. These T cells may partly come from the graft donor.

The CDR3: CASRPTGSPGNTIYF. CDR3 DNA: TGTGCCAGCAGACCTACAGGGAGCCCTGGAAACACCATATATTTT. The rearrangement joins TRBV5-6 to TRBJ1-3; tentative D call: TRBD1 (6 bases). Between the trimmed V and J ends, which lost 5 bases and 2 bases, there was a span of 14 bases. This CDR3 contains 15 residues. Germline-derived CDR1 and CDR2 are SGHDT and YYEEEE.